One and the same sample provided the 27 T cell receptor beta chains below, sequenced in a study of T cell responses to AZD1222 COVID-19 vaccine. Method: immunoSEQ multiplex PCR; TCRdb's copy keeps in-frame clones and lacks some. This sample has approximately 180,000 clones, with 88% found just once. The material sequenced was peripheral blood, taken 28 days after the second AZD1222 dose. The receptors here all came from an adult who received the AZD1222 COVID-19 vaccine.

CDR3 sequence: CASSFSGSDYEQYF. CDR3 nucleotides: TGTGCCAGCAGTTTTAGCGGGAGTGACTACGAGCAGTACTTC. J is TRBJ2-7 and V is TRBV27, with 9 bases aligning to TRBD2. Trimming took 3 bases from V and 3 from J; bases not matched to a gene: 3. The V gene's germline CDR1 is MNHEY and CDR2 SMNVEV (reference sequence). The CDR3 runs to 14 residues.

The J gene is TRBJ1-1, the V gene TRBV18; weak D call: TRBD1 (5 bases). CDR1 is KGHSH and CDR2 is LQKENI in the germline V gene. The V and J ends lost 5 bases and 1 base respectively, with 11 bases between them. The CDR3 length is 14 residues. Here the CDR3 reads CASSSSTGNTEAFF. The CDR3 coding sequence is TGTGCCAGCTCATCGTCTACAGGGAACACTGAAGCTTTCTTT.

V is TRBV3-1 (or the pseudogene TRBV3-2) and J is TRBJ2-3; D uncertain. Germline lookup yields CDR1 LGHDT and CDR2 YNNKEL (reference sequence). This CDR3 has 14 residues. Trimming took off 3 bases at V and 2 bases at J, with 9 bases between the two ends. CDR3 sequence reads: CASSQIDTTDTQYF. Written as DNA, the CDR3 is TGTGCCAGCAGCCAGATCGACACCACAGATACGCAGTATTTT.

V is TRBV28 and J is TRBJ2-7; TRBD1 or TRBD2 may be the D gene (5 bases each). Trimming took 5 bases from V and 3 from J, leaving 11 bases between them. CDR1 is MDHEN, CDR2 SYDVKM, per germline. This CDR3 spans 13 amino acids. CDR3 sequence reads: CASSPWDHYEQYF. Here the CDR3 DNA reads TGTGCCAGCAGTCCCTGGGACCACTACGAGCAGTACTTC.

V and J are TRBV14 and TRBJ2-7, with D unclear. Trimming left V 0 bases short and J 12 bases short, with 15 bases between. The length of the CDR3 is 13 residues. Germline values: CDR1 SGHDN, CDR2 FVKESK. CDR3: CASSQDIFGSPYF. The CDR3 DNA sequence: TGTGCCAGCAGCCAAGATATTTTTGGAAGCCCGTACTTC.

The rearrangement joins TRBV6-5 to TRBJ1-1; D remains ambiguous. Germline V gene sequence: CDR1 MNHEY, CDR2 SVGAGI. With 2 bases removed from V and 3 bases from J, the gap between germline ends came to 7 bases. The CDR3 sequence is 13 residues long. The CDR3 reads CASSYQTHTEAFF. In nucleotides, the CDR3 is TGTGCCAGCAGTTACCAGACTCACACTGAAGCTTTCTTT.

The chain employs TRBV7-6 and TRBJ1-1, with D maybe TRBD1 (5 bases). Germline CDR1 is SGHVS and CDR2 is FNYEAQ. This CDR3 is built from 13 residues. Between the trimmed V and J ends, which lost 5 bases and 2 bases, there was a span of 9 bases. CDR3 sequence (DNA): TGTGCCAGCAGCCTACAGGTAAACACTGAAGCTTTCTTT. Its protein is CASSLQVNTEAFF. Full variable domain (remainder filled in from reference TRBV7-6 and TRBJ1-1): GAGVSQSPRYKVTKRGQDVALRCDPISGHVSLYWYRQALGQGPEFLTYFNYEAQQDKSGLPNDRFSAERPEGSISTLTIQRTEQRDSAMYRCASSLQVNTEAFFGQGTRLTVV.

The chain recombines TRBV24-1 with TRBJ2-7, with 10 positions matching TRBD1. CDR1 is KGHDR and CDR2 is SFDVKD in the germline V gene. The CDR3 extends over 15 amino acids. V was pared by 5 bases and J by 9 bases, with 12 bases of the junction left unmatched. CDR3 DNA: TGTGCCACCAGTGCCCCCGGGACAGGGGACGCTCGGCAGTACTTC. Protein: CATSAPGTGDARQYF.

This chain joins TRBV7-2 and TRBJ2-5; no clear D gene. Germline lookup yields CDR1 SGHTA and CDR2 FQGNSA. The ends were cut back, 0 bases at V and 1 base at J, with 21 bases in the middle. CDR3 length: 19 amino acids. The CDR3 sequence: CASSLAIWGGRRFQETQYF. The CDR3 DNA follows: TGTGCCAGCAGCTTAGCGATATGGGGTGGCAGGAGATTCCAAGAGACCCAGTACTTC.

The chain couples TRBV6-1 to TRBJ2-5; no reliable D call. The CDR3 length is 12 residues. V shed 0 bases and J shed 4 bases, with 3 bases lying between them. CDR1 MNHNS and CDR2 SASEGT come from the germline V gene. The CDR3 is CASSEAGETQYF. In nucleotides, the CDR3 is TGTGCCAGCAGTGAAGCCGGAGAGACCCAGTACTTC.

The genes are TRBV28 and TRBJ2-7; TRBD1 matches 12 bases. This CDR3 has 15 amino acids. CDR1 and CDR2 from the germline V gene are MDHEN and SYDVKM. V lost 5 bases and J lost 5; bases outside the gene matches: 7. CDR3 residues: CASSPPGQGAHEQYF. CDR3 coding DNA: TGTGCCAGCAGTCCTCCGGGACAGGGGGCACACGAGCAGTACTTC. Drawing the rest from reference TRBV28 and TRBJ2-7, the complete variable domain is DVKVTQSSRYLVKRTGEKVFLECVQDMDHENMFWYRQDPGLGLRLIYFSYDVKMKEKGDIPEGYSVSREKKERFSLILESASTNQTSMYLCASSPPGQGAHEQYFGPGTRLTVT.

The rearrangement links TRBV5-1 to TRBJ2-1, with TRBD2 identical over 8 bases. The CDR3 loop spans 15 amino acids. The V gene end was trimmed by 3 bases and the J gene end by 0 bases; junction bases not matched to a gene: 2. Germline V gives CDR1 SGHRS, CDR2 YFSETQ. The DNA for the CDR3 is TGCGCCAGCAGCTCCACTAGCGGCTCCTACAATGAGCAGTTCTTC. It codes for CASSSTSGSYNEQFF.

This rearrangement joins TRBV11-3 to TRBJ2-1, with 12 bases lining up with TRBD2. CDR1 and CDR2 from the germline V gene are SGHNT and YENEEA. V gave up 1 base and J gave up 1 base; unmatched junction bases: 8. The CDR3 is made up of 19 amino acids. The CDR3 DNA reads as TGTGCCAGCAGCTTAGCTAGCGGGAGGGCCTTGGGGTCCTACAATGAGCAGTTCTTC. Translation gives CASSLASGRALGSYNEQFF.

The rearrangement joins TRBV27 to TRBJ2-7, with 10 bases matching TRBD1. Germline V gene lookup returns CDR1 MNHEY and CDR2 SMNVEV (reference sequence). The CDR3 is 15 residues long. V lost 5 bases to trimming and J lost 5 bases; unmatched junction nucleotides: 9. The CDR3 DNA sequence: TGTGCCAGCAGTAAACCCGGGACAGGGGTTGACGAGCAGTACTTC. The encoded protein is CASSKPGTGVDEQYF.

The chain employs TRBV20-1 and TRBJ2-7; D not certain. The CDR3 length is 10 residues. CDR1 and CDR2 from the germline V gene are DFQATT and SNEGSKA (reference sequence). V lost 5 bases, J lost 5 bases, and 7 bases lay in between. The CDR3 here is CSAAVHEQYF. The CDR3 bases are TGCAGTGCTGCCGTCCACGAGCAGTACTTC.

This rearrangement joins TRBV7-3 to TRBJ2-5, with 8 bases aligning to TRBD1. This CDR3 has 15 residues. Germline V gene sequence: CDR1 SGHTA, CDR2 FQGTGA. The junction had 10 bases not matched to a gene; V was cut back by 5 bases and J by 5 bases. The DNA of the CDR3 is TGTGCCAGCAGCATGACAGGGGTCGCTTCGGAGACCCAGTACTTC. Protein product: CASSMTGVASETQYF.

The J gene is TRBJ2-7, the V gene TRBV7-8; perhaps TRBD1 as D (6 bases). The V end was cut by 5 bases, the J end by 0 bases, with 14 bases between. The CDR3 contains 15 residues. Germline CDR1 and CDR2: SGHVS and FQNEAQ. The CDR3 is CASSPTGTSSYEQYF. CDR3 DNA: TGTGCCAGCAGCCCGACCGGGACATCCTCCTACGAGCAGTACTTC.

The chain links TRBV4-3 to TRBJ2-3, with TRBD2 identical over 8 bases. Unmatched junction bases numbered 6, after V lost 4 bases and J lost 3 bases. The germline gives CDR1 LGHNA, CDR2 YSLEER. CDR3 length: 15 amino acids. Here the CDR3 DNA reads TGCGCCAGCAGCCGCATACTAGCGGAGACAGATACGCAGTATTTT. Protein sequence: CASSRILAETDTQYF.

This chain links TRBV11-2 with TRBJ2-5, with TRBD1 matching 7 bases. V shed 5 bases, J shed 5 bases, and the junction held 20 bases outside the gene matches. The V gene's germline CDR1 is SGHAT and CDR2 FQNNGV. CDR3 length equals 18 residues. The CDR3 region is CASSAPGTALPKGETQYF. CDR3 sequence (DNA): TGTGCCAGCAGCGCACCCGGGACAGCCCTACCAAAGGGGGAGACCCAGTACTTC.

The chain is built from TRBV30 and TRBJ1-3, with D unclear. The CDR3 spans 14 residues. Trimming cost V 0 bases and J 0 bases, with 6 bases left between them. CDR1 is GTSNPN, CDR2 SVGIG, per germline (reference sequence). This CDR3 reads CAWSVQRSGNTIYF. The CDR3, as DNA: TGTGCCTGGAGTGTACAGCGCTCTGGAAACACCATATATTTT. Variable domain in full (rest from reference TRBV30 and TRBJ1-3): SQTIHQWPATLVQPVGSPLSLECTVEGTSNPNLYWYRQAAGRGLQLLFYSVGIGQISSEVPQNLSASRPQDRQFILSSKKLLLSDSGFYLCAWSVQRSGNTIYFGEGSWLTVV.

This clone was recorded once. The chain links TRBV10-3 to TRBJ2-5; perhaps TRBD2 as D (7 bases). Per germline, CDR1 ENHRY and CDR2 SYGVKD. V dropped 3 bases and J dropped 5 bases, with 13 bases sitting between them. There are 14 residues in the CDR3. CDR3 DNA: TGTGCCATCAGTGACGCCGGGGGGCCTGAGACCCAGTACTTC. As protein: CAISDAGGPETQYF.

The rearrangement joins TRBV20-1 to TRBJ1-1; no clear D. This CDR3 has 15 residues. The ends were cut back, 3 bases at V and 4 bases at J, with 18 bases in the middle. Germline loops: CDR1 DFQATT, CDR2 SNEGSKA (reference sequence). The CDR3 DNA reads as TGCAGTGCTAGTGCTGTCCCCCGGAGTGGCACTGAAGCTTTCTTT. It specifies CSASAVPRSGTEAFF.

The rearrangement joins TRBV6-2 or TRBV6-3 to TRBJ1-5, with D possibly TRBD1 on 6 matching bases. The CDR3 is made up of 16 amino acids. Germline V gives CDR1 MNHEY, CDR2 SVGEGT. Deletions cut 6 bases from V and 7 bases from J, with 22 bases between. The CDR3 region has the DNA TGTGCCAGCAGCCCTCGAGGGGGAGGGGTGGGGCAGCCCCAGCATTTT. This encodes CASSPRGGGVGQPQHF.

Only a few counts were recorded for this clone. At the DNA level, this CDR3 is encoded by other sequences in the same sample as well. The chain uses TRBV28 and TRBJ1-3, with no clear D. The CDR3 has 12 residues. V dropped 2 bases and J dropped 2 bases, with 1 base sitting between them. From germline, CDR1 is MDHEN and CDR2 SYDVKM. CDR3 nucleotide sequence: TGTGCCAGCAGTTTAACTGGAAACACCATATATTTT. Translated: CASSLTGNTIYF.

V is TRBV5-6 and J is TRBJ2-7; D is perhaps TRBD2 (6 bases). There are 14 residues in the CDR3. V lost 4 bases and J lost 5, with 16 bases in between. Germline loops: CDR1 SGHDT, CDR2 YYEEEE. The CDR3 DNA sequence: TGTGCCAGCAGCCCCGGGAGCCTTCGTCACGAGCAGTACTTC. It encodes CASSPGSLRHEQYF.

The V gene is TRBV24-1, the J gene TRBJ2-7, with D possibly being TRBD2 (6 bases). Germline CDR1 is KGHDR and CDR2 is SFDVKD. The CDR3 loop spans 12 amino acids. The CDR3 spells CAVSGEGNEQYF. The CDR3 region has the DNA TGTGCGGTGTCGGGAGAAGGTAACGAGCAGTACTTC.

The V call is TRBV6-5, the J call TRBJ2-1; D possibly matches TRBD1 or TRBD2 (6 bases each). The V end was cut by 11 bases, the J end by 8 bases, with 10 bases between. Germline lookup yields CDR1 MNHEY and CDR2 SVGAGI. This CDR3 has 10 residues. The DNA of the CDR3 is TGTGCCGGCCGGGGGCATGAGCAGTTCTTC. This encodes CAGRGHEQFF.